The rows below give T cell receptor beta chains drawn from one sample of a study of blood T cells in healthy people across ages. TCRdb reprocessed the 5' RACE reads with MiXCR, giving one entry per CDR3 protein. The repertoire holds 650,000 to 1,000,000 distinct CDR3 sequences, with less than 60% as singletons. Sample: blood. These receptors came from a man at least 80 years old in good health. Each CDR3 is given with its conserved first and last residue. Each record gives: clone size, D gene, J gene, V gene, CDR3 protein, CDR3 DNA. D genes are given only for firm matches. Clone size appears in some rows only: once, few, many, or a class for an expanded clone.

many . TRBJ2-5 TRBV3-1 CASSRGWGRETQYF TGTGCCAGCAGCCGAGGCTGGGGCCGGGAGACCCAGTACTTC
many . TRBJ1-6 TRBV3-1 CASSHSTGPSHF TGTGCCAGCAGCCACTCGACTGGCCCGAGCCACTTT
. . TRBJ2-1 TRBV4-2 CASSQDTRWNEQFF TGTGCCAGCAGCCAAGACACCCGGTGGAATGAGCAGTTCTTC
. TRBD1 TRBJ2-7 TRBV9 CASSVGTGGKDEQYF TGTGCCAGCAGCGTAGGGACAGGGGGCAAGGACGAGCAGTACTTC
. TRBD2 TRBJ2-1 TRBV7-9 CASSRILSSGSGDEQFF TGTGCCAGCAGCAGAATACTATCTAGCGGGAGTGGGGATGAGCAGTTCTTC
. . TRBJ2-5 TRBV30 CAWSVLGNEQYF TGTGCCTGGAGTGTACTCGGGAATGAGCAGTACTTC
. TRBD2 TRBJ2-3 TRBV5-6 CASSPTSPTDTQYF TGTGCCAGCAGCCCGACTAGCCCCACAGATACGCAGTATTTT
. TRBD1 TRBJ1-2 TRBV5-1 CASSSGDRNYGYTF TGCGCCAGCAGCTCAGGGGACAGAAACTATGGCTACACCTTC
. . TRBJ1-1 TRBV6-2/TRBV6-3 CASSYSFRDKNTEAFF TGTGCCAGCAGTTACTCCTTCCGGGACAAGAACACTGAAGCTTTCTTT
. TRBD2 TRBJ2-3 TRBV2 CASSERSGVTDTQYF TGTGCCAGCAGTGAACGGAGCGGGGTGACAGATACGCAGTATTTT
few . TRBJ2-1 TRBV20-1 CSARLAVTEQFF TGCAGTGCTAGGCTAGCTGTCACTGAGCAGTTCTTC
many . TRBJ2-1 TRBV24-1 CATSDWNEQFF TGTGCCACCAGTGATTGGAATGAGCAGTTCTTC
few TRBD2 TRBJ2-7 TRBV25-1 CASVSSGSSYEQYF TGTGCCAGTGTTTCTAGCGGGAGCTCCTACGAGCAGTACTTC
. . TRBJ1-5 TRBV10-3 CAISDQGRNQPQHF TGTGCCATCAGTGATCAGGGTCGGAATCAGCCCCAGCATTTT
few . TRBJ2-7 TRBV6-2/TRBV6-3 CASSYLAVPYEQYF TGTGCCAGCAGTTACTTAGCGGTTCCTTACGAGCAGTACTTC
. . TRBJ1-6 TRBV18 CASSPDRVSPLHF TGTGCCAGCTCACCAGATCGCGTTTCACCCCTCCACTTT
. . TRBJ2-2 TRBV15 CATSREKAAGRTGELFF TGTGCCACCAGCAGAGAAAAGGCGGCGGGCCGCACCGGGGAGCTGTTTTTT
. . TRBJ2-7 TRBV4-3 CASSQDAQGLSYEQYF TGCGCCAGCAGCCAAGATGCTCAGGGGCTCTCCTACGAGCAGTACTTC
. . TRBJ2-3 TRBV30 CAWSGPRGASTDTQYF TGTGCCTGGAGCGGACCTCGAGGGGCTAGCACAGATACGCAGTATTTT
few . TRBJ2-5 TRBV3-1 CASSQGPRGTQYF TGTGCCAGCAGCCAGGGCCCGAGAGGGACCCAGTACTTC
. . TRBJ2-3 TRBV4-1 CASSQEIRGSTDTQYF TGCGCCAGCAGCCAAGAAATTAGAGGGAGCACAGATACGCAGTATTTT
. TRBD1 TRBJ1-2 TRBV5-1 CASSLDSRDSYGYTF TGCGCCAGCAGCTTGGATTCTCGGGACAGCTATGGCTACACCTTC
many . TRBJ2-5 TRBV7-9 CASSLALDQYF TGTGCCAGCAGCTTAGCCCTGGACCAGTACTTC
few . TRBJ1-2 TRBV7-2 CASSPSWATNTF TGTGCCAGCAGCCCTTCATGGGCGACGAACACCTTC
few TRBD1 TRBJ1-4 TRBV20-1 CSASSSFVPGGTGGEKLFF TGCAGTGCTAGTTCATCATTTGTCCCCGGCGGGACAGGGGGAGAAAAACTGTTTTTT
few . TRBJ2-3 TRBV6-6 CASSWTDGPTDTQYF TGTGCCAGCAGTTGGACAGACGGGCCCACAGATACGCAGTATTTT
. . TRBJ2-5 TRBV25-1 CASIADNRNEQYF TGTGCCAGCATAGCGGACAATCGCAATGAGCAGTACTTC
. TRBD2 TRBJ2-3 TRBV12-3/TRBV12-4 CASSFLFGSGRYDTQYF TGTGCCAGCAGTTTCTTGTTCGGGAGCGGGAGATACGATACGCAGTATTTT
few TRBD2 TRBJ2-7 TRBV25-1 CASSAGRVVNEQYF TGTGCCAGCAGTGCTGGGAGGGTGGTCAATGAGCAGTACTTC
few . TRBJ1-4 TRBV7-3 CASSIGPNEKLFF TGTGCCAGCAGCATCGGACCTAATGAAAAACTGTTTTTT
few TRBD2 TRBJ2-5 TRBV20-1 CSASLAGGPPAQETQYF TGCAGTGCTAGTCTAGCGGGAGGCCCACCCGCACAAGAGACCCAGTACTTC
few TRBD2 TRBJ2-5 TRBV6-5 CASSPAGTSGETQYF TGTGCCAGCAGCCCTGCCGGGACTAGCGGAGAAACCCAGTACTTC
. . TRBJ1-5 TRBV12-3/TRBV12-4 CASSRNRSNQPQHF TGTGCCAGCAGTCGCAACAGATCCAATCAGCCCCAGCATTTT
few TRBD2 TRBJ2-7 TRBV15 CATQEPGLDYEQYF TGTGCCACCCAAGAACCGGGACTAGACTACGAGCAGTACTTC
. TRBD1 TRBJ2-3 TRBV5-1 CASSLAGTEGDTQYF TGCGCCAGCAGCTTGGCCGGGACAGAGGGGGATACGCAGTATTTT
. . TRBJ2-3 TRBV7-2 CASSQSPGVDTDTQYF TGTGCCAGCAGCCAAAGCCCAGGGGTAGACACAGATACGCAGTATTTT
. TRBD2 TRBJ2-1 TRBV7-3 CASSLAGGSRDEQFF TGTGCCAGCAGCCTAGCGGGAGGTAGTAGGGATGAGCAGTTCTTC
. TRBD1 TRBJ1-2 TRBV4-2 CASSQGDRENYGYTF TGTGCCAGCAGCCAGGGGGACAGGGAGAACTATGGCTACACCTTC
few TRBD2 TRBJ2-7 TRBV7-8 CASSLRLTSGHEQYF TGTGCCAGCAGCCTAAGATTGACTAGCGGCCACGAGCAGTACTTC
few . TRBJ2-7 TRBV4-3 CASSLDSGTTYEQYF TGCGCCAGCAGCCTCGACTCCGGGACCACCTACGAGCAGTACTTC
. . TRBJ2-3 TRBV7-9 CASSSPGRSTDTQYF TGTGCCAGCAGCTCTCCGGGACGGTCCACAGATACGCAGTATTTT
. . TRBJ1-6 TRBV9 CASSVGHGRGSPLHF TGTGCCAGCAGCGTTGGACACGGGCGCGGTTCACCCCTCCACTTT
. . TRBJ1-1 TRBV10-3 CAISDPPNTEAFF TGTGCCATCAGTGACCCACCGAACACTGAAGCTTTCTTT
. . TRBJ2-1 TRBV7-2 CASTRGRAENNEQFF TGTGCCAGCACCCGGGGACGAGCGGAAAACAATGAGCAGTTCTTC
few TRBD2 TRBJ2-3 TRBV3-1 CASSVGGRVTDTQYF TGTGCCAGCTCCGTTGGCGGGAGAGTAACAGATACGCAGTATTTT
. . TRBJ2-7 TRBV7-2 CASSLVPEGSSYEQYF TGTGCCAGCAGCTTAGTACCGGAGGGAAGCTCCTACGAGCAGTACTTC
. TRBD2 TRBJ2-1 TRBV5-1 CASSWTSGNWDEQFF TGCGCCAGCAGCTGGACTAGCGGCAATTGGGATGAGCAGTTCTTC
. TRBD2 TRBJ2-7 TRBV20-1 CSAEGGASGVYEQYF TGCAGTGCTGAGGGTGGGGCTAGCGGGGTCTACGAGCAGTACTTC
. . TRBJ2-6 TRBV4-2 CASSQMTLTGANVLTF TGTGCCAGCAGCCAAATGACATTGACTGGGGCCAACGTCCTGACTTTC
. . TRBJ1-6 TRBV27 CASSLAESSYNSPLHF TGTGCCAGCAGTTTAGCAGAGAGCTCCTATAATTCACCCCTCCACTTT
. TRBD2 TRBJ2-2 TRBV7-2 CASSWGTSGTGELFF TGTGCCAGCAGCTGGGGGACTAGCGGAACCGGGGAGCTGTTTTTT
few TRBD2 TRBJ2-1 TRBV12-3/TRBV12-4 CASSSRLARGYNEQFF TGTGCCAGCAGTTCTCGACTAGCGCGGGGATACAATGAGCAGTTCTTC
. TRBD2 TRBJ2-3 TRBV7-2 CASSWTSGRGDTQYF TGTGCCAGCAGCTGGACTAGCGGGAGGGGCGATACGCAGTATTTT
. . TRBJ2-7 TRBV29-1 CSVGGLGDYEQYF TGCAGCGTTGGGGGACTGGGGGACTACGAGCAGTACTTC
few TRBD1 TRBJ2-5 TRBV20-1 CSARSRNRGLGETQYF TGCAGTGCTAGATCGCGGAACAGGGGGCTTGGAGAGACCCAGTACTTC
few . TRBJ2-7 TRBV4-1 CASSQEDTRGAEQYF TGCGCCAGCAGCCAAGAGGACACCAGGGGCGCCGAGCAGTACTTC
. . TRBJ1-1 TRBV19 CASKEVQRTEAFF TGTGCCAGTAAAGAGGTTCAGAGAACTGAAGCTTTCTTT
few TRBD2 TRBJ2-1 TRBV4-3 CASSQIALAGEPYNEQFF TGCGCCAGCAGCCAAATTGCTTTAGCGGGAGAGCCCTACAATGAGCAGTTCTTC
. . TRBJ1-5 TRBV7-2 CASSLYGQGGQPQHF TGTGCCAGCAGCTTATATGGCCAGGGAGGTCAGCCCCAGCATTTT